The clone carrying this TCR beta chain was observed a few times. TCRdb reprocessed the 5' RACE reads via MiXCR and lists one record per CDR3 protein. Of tens of thousands of distinct CDR3 sequences listed, 5% to 7% are singletons. These data are taken from a study of early T cells in non-severe SARS-CoV-2 infection. Across the study: Chains stayed unpaired after sequencing of bulk RNA from unsorted whole blood.

Germline CDR1 reads SGHDT; CDR2 reads YYEEEE. The CDR3 runs 14 residues. V shed 1 base and J shed 3 bases, with 11 bases lying between them. The J gene is TRBJ2-7, the V gene TRBV5-6; D possibly corresponds to TRBD1 (6 bases). The sample taken for sequencing was whole blood. The receptor was derived from an adult who was a healthcare worker with PCR-confirmed SARS-CoV-2 infection or an uninfected control (not recorded which). In DNA, the CDR3 is TGTGCCAGCAGCTTGTGGGGGACACACTACGAGCAGTACTTC. This sequence encodes CASSLWGTHYEQYF.